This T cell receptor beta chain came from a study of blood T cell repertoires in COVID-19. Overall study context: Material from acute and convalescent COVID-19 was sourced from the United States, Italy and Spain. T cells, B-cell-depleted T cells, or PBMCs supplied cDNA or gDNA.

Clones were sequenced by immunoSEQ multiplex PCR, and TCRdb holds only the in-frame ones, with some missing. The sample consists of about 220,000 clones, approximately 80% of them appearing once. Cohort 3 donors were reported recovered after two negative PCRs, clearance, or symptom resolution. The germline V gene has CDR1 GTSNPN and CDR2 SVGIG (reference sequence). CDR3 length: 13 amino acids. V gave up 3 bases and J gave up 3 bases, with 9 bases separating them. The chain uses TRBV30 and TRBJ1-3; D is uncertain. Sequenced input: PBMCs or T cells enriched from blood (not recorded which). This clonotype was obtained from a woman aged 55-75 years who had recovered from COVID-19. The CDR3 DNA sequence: TGTGCCTGGAGATTAGCGGGTGGAAACACCATATATTTT. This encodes CAWRLAGGNTIYF. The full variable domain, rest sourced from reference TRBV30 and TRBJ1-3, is SQTIHQWPATLVQPVGSPLSLECTVEGTSNPNLYWYRQAAGRGLQLLFYSVGIGQISSEVPQNLSASRPQDRQFILSSKKLLLSDSGFYLCAWRLAGGNTIYFGEGSWLTVV.